Below are 24 T cell receptor beta chains sequenced from a single sample in a study of blood T cell repertoires in COVID-19. Assay: immunoSEQ multiplex PCR; the TCRdb copy retains only in-frame clones and omits some. Among over 200,000 clones listed, about 90% were seen once. The material sequenced was peripheral blood. The origin of the receptors is a man aged 18 to 29 with active or convalescent COVID-19.

The gene calls are TRBV7-2 and TRBJ2-6; no definite D call. There are 17 residues in the CDR3. The germline V gene has CDR1 SGHTA and CDR2 FQGNSA. Trimming shortened V by 1 base and J by 1 base, and 11 bases separated the two germline ends. The CDR3 DNA follows: TGTGCCAGCAGCTTAGATTCAGCGACTTCTGGGGCCAACGTCCTGACTTTC. Translation: CASSLDSATSGANVLTF. Variable domain in full (rest from reference TRBV7-2 and TRBJ2-6): GAGVSQSPSNKVTEKGKDVELRCDPISGHTALYWYRQSLGQGLEFLIYFQGNSAPDKSGLPSDRFSAERTGGSVSTLTIQRTQQEDSAVYLCASSLDSATSGANVLTFGAGSRLTVL.

The chain links TRBV19 to TRBJ1-2; D uncertain. This CDR3 comprises 12 residues. Germline V gene data show CDR1 as LNHDA and CDR2 as SQIVND (reference sequence). The V and J ends lost 7 bases and 8 bases respectively, with 14 bases between them. The CDR3 DNA reads as TGTGCCAGTACCATCGCGGCGGGGGGCTACACCTTC. It specifies CASTIAAGGYTF.

CDR3 coding DNA: TGTGCCAGCAGTTCCAGGCAGGGCTACGAGCAGTACTTC. This gives the protein CASSSRQGYEQYF. The gene calls are TRBV12-3 or TRBV12-4 and TRBJ2-7, with D tentatively TRBD1 (5 bases). The V gene lost 4 bases and the J gene lost 3 bases, with 10 bases spanning the gap. The CDR3 has 13 amino acids.

This sequence joins TRBV10-3 and TRBJ1-4; 7 positions match TRBD1. Trimming cost V 10 bases and J 0 bases; bases outside gene matches: 11. The CDR3 runs to 16 residues. Germline CDR1 and CDR2: ENHRY and SYGVKD. The CDR3 DNA follows: TGTGCCACCAGGACAGGAAGTACCTCAACTAATGAAAAACTGTTTTTT. This codes for CATRTGSTSTNEKLFF.

J is TRBJ2-7 and V is TRBV27; 13 bases align to TRBD2. CDR1 and CDR2 from the germline V gene are MNHEY and SMNVEV (reference sequence). The CDR3 runs to 15 residues. V gave up 5 bases and J gave up 4 bases; unmatched junction bases: 5. CDR3 sequence: CASSPGLAGNYEQYF. The CDR3 nucleotides read TGTGCCAGCAGTCCGGGACTAGCGGGGAATTACGAGCAGTACTTC.

The chain is built from TRBV7-9 and TRBJ2-5; D is perhaps TRBD1 (6 bases). V lost 4 bases and J lost 1, with 10 bases in between. Germline CDR1 SEHNR, CDR2 FQNEAQ (reference sequence). The CDR3 length is 14 residues. The CDR3 bases are TGTGCCAGCAGCTGGACAGCCAGCCAAGAGACCCAGTACTTC. It is translated as CASSWTASQETQYF. Using reference TRBV7-9 and TRBJ2-5 for the parts outside the CDR3, the full variable domain is DTGVSQNPRHKITKRGQNVTFRCDPISEHNRLYWYRQTLGQGPEFLTYFQNEAQLEKSRLLSDRFSAERPKGSFSTLEIQRTEQGDSAMYLCASSWTASQETQYFGPGTRLLVL.

The chain uses TRBV5-1 and TRBJ2-7, with a tentative D call TRBD2 (6 bases). The CDR3 is 15 amino acids. CDR1 and CDR2 (germline): SGHRS, YFSETQ. Trimming took off 4 bases at V and 6 bases at J, with 20 bases between the two ends. Here the CDR3 DNA reads TGCGCCAGCAGCGTTGGAGGAGGGCCCCAGGGCGAGCAGTACTTC. Encoded protein: CASSVGGGPQGEQYF.

The chain is built from TRBV13 and TRBJ1-2, with D possibly TRBD1 on 5 matching bases. The CDR3 spans 14 residues. V was clipped by 5 bases and J by 3 bases, with 13 bases between them. Germline V gene lookup returns CDR1 PRHDT and CDR2 FYEKMQ (reference sequence). CDR3 in amino acids: CASSRSGGDYGYTF. For the CDR3, the DNA is TGTGCCAGCAGCCGATCAGGAGGGGACTATGGCTACACCTTC.

The chain links TRBV29-1 to TRBJ2-3; 10 nucleotides match TRBD1. Looked up from germline, CDR1 is SQVTM and CDR2 is ANQGSEA. This CDR3 is built from 17 residues. Germline trimming cut 7 bases from V and 0 bases from J; bases unmatched to any gene: 13. The CDR3 coding sequence is TGCAGCGGTGCCGGGACAGGGGCTCGTAGTAGCACAGATACGCAGTATTTT. Protein sequence: CSGAGTGARSSTDTQYF.

This clone occurred once. The CDR3: CASTFAATRFYGYTF. In DNA form, the CDR3 reads TGTGCCAGCACCTTTGCCGCGACAAGGTTCTATGGCTACACCTTC. The chain uses TRBV7-9 and TRBJ1-2; no clear D. The CDR3 has 15 residues. In germline, CDR1 is SEHNR, CDR2 FQNEAQ (reference sequence). V dropped 7 bases and J dropped 4 bases, with 19 bases sitting between them.

CDR3: CASSSGTGNQPQHF. Here the CDR3 DNA reads TGTGCCAGCAGCTCAGGGACAGGGAATCAGCCCCAGCATTTT. V is TRBV7-2 and J is TRBJ1-5; TRBD1 matches 9 bases. J gave up 4 bases and V 4 bases, and 2 bases lay outside the gene matches. CDR1 is SGHTA, CDR2 FQGNSA, per germline. The CDR3 covers 14 residues.

The chain joins TRBV7-6 to TRBJ2-2; D is ambiguous. CDR1 SGHVS and CDR2 FNYEAQ come from the germline V gene. The V and J ends lost 5 bases and 1 base respectively, with 14 bases between them. The CDR3 loop spans 16 amino acids. The CDR3 nucleotides are TGTGCCAGCAGCCCCAAGAGTACCGGGAACACCGGGGAGCTGTTTTTT. This translates into CASSPKSTGNTGELFF. Full variable domain (missing parts from reference TRBV7-6 and TRBJ2-2): GAGVSQSPRYKVTKRGQDVALRCDPISGHVSLYWYRQALGQGPEFLTYFNYEAQQDKSGLPNDRFSAERPEGSISTLTIQRTEQRDSAMYRCASSPKSTGNTGELFFGEGSRLTVL.

This clone occurred once. The V and J genes are TRBV27 and TRBJ2-3; tentatively, D is TRBD2 (6 bases). V gave up 4 bases and J gave up 0 bases, with 14 bases separating them. The V gene's germline CDR1 is MNHEY and CDR2 SMNVEV (reference sequence). The CDR3 consists of 16 residues. CDR3 sequence: CASSSGLARSTDTQYF. In nucleotides, the CDR3 is TGTGCCAGCAGTTCGGGACTGGCCCGAAGCACAGATACGCAGTATTTT.

The rearrangement uses TRBV7-8 and TRBJ2-5, with D possibly being TRBD1 (5 bases). Deletions cut 5 bases from V and 2 bases from J, with 9 bases between. The CDR3 loop spans 13 amino acids. From germline, CDR1 is SGHVS and CDR2 FQNEAQ. The CDR3 bases are TGTGCCAGCAGCACAGGAAGACAAGAGACCCAGTACTTC. This gives the protein CASSTGRQETQYF. Full variable domain (rest looked up from reference TRBV7-8 and TRBJ2-5): GAGVSQSPRYKVAKRGQDVALRCDPISGHVSLFWYQQALGQGPEFLTYFQNEAQLDKSGLPSDRFFAERPEGSVSTLKIQRTQQEDSAVYLCASSTGRQETQYFGPGTRLLVL.

V and J are TRBV6-5 and TRBJ1-1; D gene ambiguous. CDR1 is MNHEY and CDR2 is SVGAGI in the germline V gene. This CDR3 is built from 13 residues. Between the trimmed V and J ends, which lost 6 bases and 4 bases, there was a span of 12 bases. CDR3 bases: TGTGCCAGCAGCGTAACAGTAGGCACTGAAGCTTTCTTT. It specifies CASSVTVGTEAFF.

The chain recombines TRBV5-4 with TRBJ2-7; the D gene is possibly TRBD1 (6 bases). The V gene lost 3 bases and the J gene lost 0 bases, with 7 bases spanning the gap. Per germline, CDR1 SGHNT and CDR2 YYREEE (reference sequence). The CDR3 has 13 amino acids. For the CDR3, the DNA is TGTGCCAGCAGCTGGGACAACTCCTACGAGCAGTACTTC. Translated: CASSWDNSYEQYF.

The chain employs TRBV19 and TRBJ2-1; D unclear. The V gene lost 5 bases and the J gene lost 2 bases, with 10 bases spanning the gap. CDR3 length equals 14 residues. Germline V gives CDR1 LNHDA, CDR2 SQIVND (reference sequence). The CDR3, as DNA: TGTGCCAGTAGTTTGACAACCGCCTACAATGAGCAGTTCTTC. Amino acids: CASSLTTAYNEQFF.

The chain recombines TRBV7-6 with TRBJ1-5; 7 positions agree with TRBD1. The V gene's germline CDR1 is SGHVS and CDR2 FNYEAQ. The length of the CDR3 is 17 residues. J was trimmed by 2 bases and V by 5 bases; bases with no gene match: 12. The CDR3 protein is CASSAGGAARGNQPQHF. CDR3 in DNA: TGTGCCAGCAGCGCAGGGGGAGCGGCGAGGGGCAATCAGCCCCAGCATTTT.

This clone was detected once. The CDR3 spells CASSYSSQGSYGYTF. CDR3 sequence (DNA): TGTGCCAGCAGTTACTCGTCTCAGGGAAGCTATGGCTACACCTTC. The chain recombines TRBV6-5 with TRBJ1-2; D is perhaps TRBD1 (5 bases). The CDR3 length is 15 residues. Germline V gives CDR1 MNHEY, CDR2 SVGAGI. V was trimmed by 0 bases and J by 4 bases, leaving 12 bases between them.

The V gene is TRBV19, the J gene TRBJ1-5; D gene unclear. The germline CDR1 and CDR2 sequences are LNHDA and SQIVND (reference sequence). The V end lost 6 bases, the J end lost 6 bases, and 12 bases lay between the germline ends. The CDR3 extends over 13 amino acids. CDR3 nucleotide sequence: TGTGCCAGTAGGCCCGTCGGGAGTCAGCCCCAGCATTTT. Translation: CASRPVGSQPQHF.

The chain recombines TRBV28 with TRBJ2-7; no reliable D call. The CDR3 loop spans 12 amino acids. V was trimmed by 2 bases and J by 6 bases, leaving 8 bases between them. Germline values: CDR1 MDHEN, CDR2 SYDVKM. DNA of the CDR3: TGTGCCAGCAGTTTAAGCCCCTCCGAGCAGTACTTC. Its protein is CASSLSPSEQYF.

This chain connects TRBV6-6 to TRBJ1-3, with no clear D. Germline values: CDR1 MNHNY, CDR2 SVGAGI (reference sequence). The V end lost 2 bases, the J end lost 8 bases, and 13 bases lay between the germline ends. The CDR3 contains 14 residues. CDR3 loop: CASSYTSPADTIYF. In DNA, the CDR3 is TGTGCCAGCAGTTACACTTCCCCGGCGGACACCATATATTTT.

This clone has just a few counts. This sequence joins TRBV7-2 and TRBJ1-3; a possible D gene is TRBD1 (5 bases). Germline V gene sequence: CDR1 SGHTA, CDR2 FQGNSA. Between the trimmed V and J ends, which lost 0 bases and 8 bases, there was a span of 17 bases. CDR3 length: 16 amino acids. CDR3 sequence reads: CASSLALARRGDTIYF. CDR3 DNA sequence: TGTGCCAGCAGCTTAGCGCTAGCGAGGAGGGGTGACACCATATATTTT.

This clone was counted a single time. Here the CDR3 DNA reads TGCGCCAGCAGCCGTGGATACCGGGGGGCCTACAATGAGCAGTTCTTC. Protein sequence: CASSRGYRGAYNEQFF. The V call is TRBV4-3, the J call TRBJ2-1; the match to TRBD2 covers 7 bases. Germline V gives CDR1 LGHNA, CDR2 YSLEER. V shed 4 bases, J shed 2 bases, and the junction held 8 bases outside the gene matches. CDR3 size: 16 residues.